The entry below describes one T cell receptor beta chain. Its antigen is still unknown. The protocol was immunoSEQ multiplex PCR, while the TCRdb copy is restricted to in-frame clones and leaves out a portion. The table includes 25,000 to 30,000 clones, approximately 71% detected once. Germline V gene lookup returns CDR1 ENHRY and CDR2 SYGVKD. The CDR3 is 13 amino acids. Trimming took 7 bases from V and 7 from J, leaving 11 bases between them. The data originate from a study of memory CD4+ T cells and cytomegalovirus serostatus. On the study more broadly: This sample comes from healthy Belgian adults, about nine CMV seropositive, approximately 22 seronegative.

The sort gate was single viable CD3+CD4+CD8-CD45RO+ cells for memory CD4+ T cells. Findings of the study overall: The CMV-associated TCR signature appears largely within the CD4+ memory repertoire. Each of 67 CMV-associated TCRbeta sequences occurred in one to five individuals.

The rearrangement links TRBV10-3 to TRBJ1-6; D is perhaps TRBD1 (5 bases). The sequence derives from an adult in good health and CMV-seronegative. The specimen was memory CD4+ T cells from blood. CDR3 in amino acids: CAITGSGNSPLHF. The CDR3, as DNA: TGTGCCATCACAGGGTCGGGGAATTCACCCCTCCACTTT.